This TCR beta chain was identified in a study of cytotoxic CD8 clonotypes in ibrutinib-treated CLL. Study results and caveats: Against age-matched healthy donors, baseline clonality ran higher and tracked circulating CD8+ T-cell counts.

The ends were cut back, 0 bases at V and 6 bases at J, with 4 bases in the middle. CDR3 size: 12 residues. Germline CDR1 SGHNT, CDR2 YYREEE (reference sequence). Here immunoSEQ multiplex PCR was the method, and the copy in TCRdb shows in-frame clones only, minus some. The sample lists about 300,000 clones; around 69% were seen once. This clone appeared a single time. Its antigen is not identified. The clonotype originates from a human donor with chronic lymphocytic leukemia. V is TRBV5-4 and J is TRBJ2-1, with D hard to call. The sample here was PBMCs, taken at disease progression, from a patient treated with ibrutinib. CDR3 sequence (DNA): TGTGCCAGCAGCTTGGCTAGCAATGAGCAGTTCTTC. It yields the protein CASSLASNEQFF.